This record covers a single TCR beta chain. This record comes from a study of blood T cell repertoires in COVID-19. Study-wide context: Material from acute and convalescent COVID-19 was sourced from the United States, Italy and Spain. Sample material is recorded as cDNA or gDNA derived from T cells, B-cell-depleted T cells, or PBMCs.

Per the original data handling: How many nucleated cells were present was estimated from reference gene primer amplification. Here immunoSEQ multiplex PCR was the method, and the copy in TCRdb shows in-frame clones only, minus some. The DNA was the basis for D and trimming; V, J and clone size are from that table. The sample includes approximately 65,000 clones, approximately 79% of them seen just once. Per germline, CDR1 SGHNT and CDR2 YYREEE (reference sequence). The CDR3 is 16 residues long. The junction had 16 bases not matched to a gene; V was cut back by 3 bases and J by 7 bases. The sequence derives from an elderly woman with active or convalescent COVID-19. The rearrangement uses TRBV5-4 and TRBJ2-7, with 7 bases lining up with TRBD1. Sequenced material: peripheral blood. The CDR3 DNA follows: TGTGCCAGCAGCTCGCCGTTGACAGGGACCGGAGGTGAGCAGTACTTC. Its protein product is CASSSPLTGTGGEQYF.